The 7 T cell receptor beta chains given below trace back to one sample, sequenced in a study of blood T cells in healthy people across ages (dated by TCRdb to 2013 to 2016). Library construction relied on 5' RACE. Sequencer: Illumina HiSeq 2500. A second PCR of about 6 to 12 cycles was performed with a sample-barcoded 5' primer and a J-beta primer mix. TCRdb took the public reads, trimmed them with fastp at Q25, ran MiXCR for clone calling and kept in-frame beta chains. Each CDR3 protein gets just one entry, which takes the most common genes and DNA from the rows behind it. In all, the sample holds about 1.1 million distinct CDR3 sequences, and around two fifths of those were seen once. Approximately 14% of the sample is in the top ten clones. Sequenced: blood. These receptor sequences come from a man between 18 and 29 years old in good health.

For this clonotype: This may come from a read error, since a much larger clone is one base off. The chain joins TRBV7-6 to TRBJ2-7; D ambiguous. This CDR3 region has 14 residues. Germline assignment: CDR1 SGHVS and CDR2 FNYEAQ. Trimming removed 5 bases from V and 0 bases from J, with 11 bases in between. The CDR3, as DNA: TGTGCCAGCAGCGTATTTGGTCCCTCCTACGAGCAGTACTTC. Encoded protein: CASSVFGPSYEQYF.

This clonotype was seen repeatedly, ten times or more. The V and J genes are TRBV10-3 and TRBJ2-1, with 10 bases fitting TRBD2. Germline V CDR1 and CDR2: ENHRY, SYGVKD. This CDR3 has 16 amino acids. J was trimmed by 2 bases and V by 7 bases; bases with no gene match: 8. CDR3 bases: TGTGCCATCACTCGCCAGACTAGCGGGCCCTACAATGAGCAGTTCTTC. The encoded protein is CAITRQTSGPYNEQFF.

The V call is TRBV2, the J call TRBJ2-7, with D uncertain. Germline V gene data show CDR1 as SNHLY and CDR2 as FYNNEI. V was shortened by 8 bases and J by 6 bases, with 20 bases between the two germline ends. The CDR3 is 14 amino acids. The CDR3 coding sequence is TGTGCCAGCGTGGAGACCTCCCCCGAGAGCGAGCAGTACTTC. Protein sequence: CASVETSPESEQYF.

This clonotype was detected a few times. The genes are TRBV14 and TRBJ2-1; 11 bases match TRBD2. Germline-derived CDR1 and CDR2 are SGHDN and FVKESK. The ends lost 0 bases at V and 5 bases at J; junction bases unmatched: 6. This CDR3 has 17 amino acids. The CDR3 region has the DNA TGTGCCAGCAGCCAAGATCTTGGGACTAGCGGACACAATGAGCAGTTCTTC. It codes for CASSQDLGTSGHNEQFF.

The rearrangement links TRBV2 to TRBJ1-1, with unresolved D. The V gene lost 2 bases and the J gene lost 2 bases, with 12 bases spanning the gap. The CDR3 is 15 amino acids. Germline values: CDR1 SNHLY, CDR2 FYNNEI. In DNA form, the CDR3 reads TGTGCCAGCAGTGAAAGTACACAGTTTAACACTGAAGCTTTCTTT. Its translation: CASSESTQFNTEAFF.

The V call is TRBV6-1, the J call TRBJ2-4; 11 bases line up with TRBD1. Per the germline V gene, CDR1 is MNHNS and CDR2 is SASEGT. Germline trimming cut 8 bases from V and 1 base from J; bases unmatched to any gene: 10. CDR3 length: 17 residues. Here the CDR3 DNA reads TGTGCCAGCCTCAAGGGACAGGGGGGTCCGGCCAAAAACATTCAGTACTTC. It encodes CASLKGQGGPAKNIQYF.

The chain combines TRBV28 with TRBJ1-4; TRBD1 might be the D (6 bases). V shed 8 bases and J shed 8 bases, with 15 bases lying between them. This CDR3 spans 13 amino acids. Per the germline V gene, CDR1 is MDHEN and CDR2 is SYDVKM. The chain's CDR3 is CASLQGIGEKLFF. As DNA, the CDR3 is TGTGCCAGCCTCCAGGGGATTGGAGAAAAACTGTTTTTT.